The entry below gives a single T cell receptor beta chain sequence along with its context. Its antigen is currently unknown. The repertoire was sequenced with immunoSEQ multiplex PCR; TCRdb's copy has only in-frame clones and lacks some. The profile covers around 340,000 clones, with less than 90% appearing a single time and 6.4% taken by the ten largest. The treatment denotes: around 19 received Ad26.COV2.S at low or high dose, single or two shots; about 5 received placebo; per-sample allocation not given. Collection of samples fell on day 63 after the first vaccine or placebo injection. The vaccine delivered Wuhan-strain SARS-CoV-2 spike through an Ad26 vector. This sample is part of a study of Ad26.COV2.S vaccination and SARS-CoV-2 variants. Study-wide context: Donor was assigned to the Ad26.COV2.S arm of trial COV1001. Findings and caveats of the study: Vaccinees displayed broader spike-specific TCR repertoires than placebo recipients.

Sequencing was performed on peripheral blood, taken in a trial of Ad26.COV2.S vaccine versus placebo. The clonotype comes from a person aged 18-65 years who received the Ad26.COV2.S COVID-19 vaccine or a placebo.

In DNA form, the CDR3 reads TGTGCCAGCTCACCCCAGGGAGGGAGTGACACTGAAGCTTTCTTT. This sequence encodes CASSPQGGSDTEAFF. This chain uses TRBV18 with TRBJ1-1; a weak D match, TRBD1 (5 bases). The CDR3 has 15 residues. Trimming removed 3 bases at V and 3 bases at J, with 14 bases between. Germline V gene lookup returns CDR1 KGHSH and CDR2 LQKENI.